This T cell receptor (beta chain) was sequenced during a study of T cell changes during pregnancy in multiple sclerosis. Germline CDR1 reads MDHEN; CDR2 reads SYDVKM. Trimming took 6 bases from V and 7 from J, leaving 25 bases between them. CDR3 size: 16 residues. The data were produced by immunoSEQ multiplex PCR, yet TCRdb's version contains in-frame clones alone and is incomplete. The repertoire holds roughly 87,000 clones, with approximately 92% as singletons. Sequenced material: peripheral blood, taken in the third trimester of pregnancy. The source is a female donor in good health, enrolled as a control in a pregnancy study. V and J are TRBV28 and TRBJ2-7, with D perhaps TRBD1 (8 bases). CDR3 region: CASRPGGQDVFLEQYF. CDR3 sequence (DNA): TGTGCCAGCAGGCCGGGGGGACAGGACGTATTTTTAGAGCAGTACTTC. The full variable domain, rest sourced from reference TRBV28 and TRBJ2-7, is DVKVTQSSRYLVKRTGEKVFLECVQDMDHENMFWYRQDPGLGLRLIYFSYDVKMKEKGDIPEGYSVSREKKERFSLILESASTNQTSMYLCASRPGGQDVFLEQYFGPGTRLTVT.